In this sample, the clone carrying this TCR beta chain turned up many times. This specimen belongs to a study of regulatory T cells in long-lasting Graves disease. Looking at the study overall: Over-5-year antithyroid drug use with positive TSH receptor antibodies defined persistent Graves' disease in the study.

Noted time point: persistent/refractory GD, antithyroid drugs over 5 years with positive TRAb. The TCR library was made from RNA that had been extracted from PBMCs in TRIzol. It was an endocrinology department in Xi'an, China, that provided the patients. The germline V gene has CDR1 SNHLY and CDR2 FYNNEI. This CDR3 spans 13 amino acids. V lost 8 bases, J lost 9 bases, and 20 bases lay in between. Library construction for TCR beta used iRepertoire HTBI primers and Arm-PCR of CDR3 regions. Per the study methods: The study identified under 80 TRBV and 13 to 15 TRBJ segments across samples. Using its own MiXCR run on the multiplex PCR reads, TCRdb lists one record per CDR3 protein. TCRdb's processing, not the authors', yielded these V and J calls. Of roughly 400,000 distinct CDR3 sequences listed, roughly 23% are singletons.

The chain links TRBV2 to TRBJ2-7; tentative D call: TRBD2 (6 bases). Sample: peripheral blood mononuclear cells (PBMCs), taken when the disease was refractory, from a patient treated with antithyroid drugs. The TCR originated in a female donor with Graves disease. The CDR3 here is CASDLSGAALQYF. CDR3 nucleotide sequence: TGTGCCAGCGACCTTAGCGGAGCAGCTCTGCAGTACTTC.